This T cell receptor beta chain was identified in a study of breast tumors, draining lymph nodes, adjacent tissues. Study-wide findings and caveats: Tumor TCR diversity was below lymph nodes but above nontumor tissue. Luminal-like breast cancer showed significantly higher tumor–nontumor repertoire similarity than basal-like. The lymph node origin of tumor T cells was framed as consistent with a hypothesis, not demonstrated. Data fit most tumor T cells coming from lymph node, expanding in tumor.

As for this clonotype: The antigen remains unidentified.

TCRdb analysed the multiplex PCR reads with MiXCR anew, one entry per CDR3 protein. The profile shows more than 50,000 distinct CDR3 sequences, less than 45% of them singletons. Unmatched junction bases numbered 7, after V lost 2 bases and J lost 0 bases. The CDR3 has 17 amino acids. CDR1 SGHDT and CDR2 YYEEEE come from the germline V gene. Sequenced input: breast tumor tissue. This clonotype was sampled from a female donor with breast cancer. Some clones in this sample may be carry-over from other donors' samples. The chain joins TRBV5-6 to TRBJ2-1, with 8 bases lining up with TRBD1. The CDR3 is CASSFTGGLSSYNEQFF. The CDR3 nucleotides are TGTGCCAGCAGCTTTACAGGGGGATTAAGCTCCTACAATGAGCAGTTCTTC.